A selection of T cell receptor beta chains follows, all from one sample in a study of OX40 agonist ivuxolimab in advanced cancers. This table comes from immunoSEQ multiplex PCR, and its TCRdb copy is limited to in-frame clones, with some not included. The repertoire holds tens of thousands of clones, with approximately 90% as singletons. The sample was CD4+ or CD8+ T cells sorted from blood, taken in a trial of the OX40 agonist ivuxolimab. These receptors were obtained from an adult with an advanced solid tumor such as melanoma, head and neck, liver or kidney cancer. CDR3s include the opening cysteine and the closing phenylalanine or tryptophan. A D gene is named only where the DNA matches it firmly. Some rows have no size entry. The others give once, few or many, or a class for an expanded clone.

clone_size d_call j_call v_call cdr3_aa cdr3_nt
. TRBD1 TRBJ1-5 TRBV7-2 CASSPGQGSNQPQHF TGTGCCAGCAGCCCTGGACAGGGGAGCAATCAGCCCCAGCATTTT
. . TRBJ2-2 TRBV30 CAWRLGPNTGELFF TGTGCCTGGAGGTTGGGACCGAACACCGGGGAGCTGTTTTTT
. TRBD1 TRBJ2-7 TRBV6-1 CASIPLGGGAYEQYF TGTGCCAGCATCCCCTTAGGGGGCGGAGCATACGAGCAGTACTTC
once TRBD2 TRBJ2-1 TRBV18 CASSPQGLAGGDEQFF TGTGCCAGCTCACCACAGGGACTAGCGGGAGGGGATGAGCAGTTCTTC
. . TRBJ2-7 TRBV5-1 CASSLGDFNSYEQYF TGCGCCAGCAGCTTGGGGGACTTCAATTCCTACGAGCAGTACTTC
. . TRBJ2-4 TRBV9 CASSVEGSGIQYF TGTGCCAGCAGCGTAGAAGGGTCCGGCATTCAGTACTTC
. . TRBJ1-1 TRBV5-5 CASNSPGGVTEAFF TGTGCCAGCAACTCACCCGGGGGAGTCACTGAAGCTTTCTTT
. . TRBJ2-2 TRBV15 CATSRGGGGDTGELFF TGTGCCACCAGCAGAGGAGGCGGCGGGGACACCGGGGAGCTGTTTTTT
. TRBD1 TRBJ1-4 TRBV30 CAWSIQGNEKLFF TGTGCCTGGAGTATACAGGGGAATGAAAAACTGTTTTTT
. TRBD2 TRBJ2-1 TRBV5-1 CASSLDAGDGEQFF TGCGCCAGCAGCTTGGATGCGGGAGACGGTGAGCAGTTCTTC
. . TRBJ2-3 TRBV29-1 CSVEDGGAQYF TGCAGCGTTGAAGATGGAGGTGCGCAGTATTTT
once . TRBJ2-3 TRBV11-2 CASSLGDTTDTQYF TGTGCCAGCAGCTTGGGGGATACCACAGATACGCAGTATTTT
. TRBD2 TRBJ2-2 TRBV4-1 CASSQAFGIAGGTGELFF TGCGCCAGCAGCCAAGCCTTCGGGATAGCGGGAGGTACCGGGGAGCTGTTTTTT
. . TRBJ2-3 TRBV7-8 CASSYGWGSSTDTQYF TGTGCCAGCAGCTATGGATGGGGATCTAGCACAGATACGCAGTATTTT